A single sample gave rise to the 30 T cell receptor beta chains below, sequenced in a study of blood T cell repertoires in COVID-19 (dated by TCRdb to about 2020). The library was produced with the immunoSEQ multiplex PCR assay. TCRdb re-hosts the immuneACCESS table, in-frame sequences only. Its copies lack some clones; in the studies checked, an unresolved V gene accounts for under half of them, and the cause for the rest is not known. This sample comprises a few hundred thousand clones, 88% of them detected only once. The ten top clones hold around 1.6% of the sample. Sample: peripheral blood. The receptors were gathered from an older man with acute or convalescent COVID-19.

The CDR3 sequence is CASSPQGGGRETQYF. The CDR3 coding sequence is TGTGCCAGCAGCCCCCAGGGGGGAGGACGGGAGACCCAGTACTTC. The rearrangement uses TRBV9 and TRBJ2-5, with D perhaps matching TRBD1 (7 bases). Germline lookup yields CDR1 SGDLS and CDR2 YYNGEE. The V end was cut by 4 bases, the J end by 5 bases, with 18 bases between. The CDR3 contains 15 residues.

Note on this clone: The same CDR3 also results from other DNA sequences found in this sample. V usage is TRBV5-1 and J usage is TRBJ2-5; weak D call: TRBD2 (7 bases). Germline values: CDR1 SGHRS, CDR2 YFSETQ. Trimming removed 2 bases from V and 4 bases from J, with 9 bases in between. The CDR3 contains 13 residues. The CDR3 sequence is CASSLGGGETQYF. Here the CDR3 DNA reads TGCGCCAGCAGCTTAGGGGGGGGAGAGACCCAGTACTTC.

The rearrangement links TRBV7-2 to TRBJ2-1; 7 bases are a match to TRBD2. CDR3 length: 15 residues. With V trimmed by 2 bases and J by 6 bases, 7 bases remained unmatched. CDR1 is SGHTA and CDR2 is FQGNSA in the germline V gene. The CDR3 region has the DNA TGTGCCAGCAGCTTACTGGGGAGGGTATCCAATGAGCAGTTCTTC. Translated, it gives CASSLLGRVSNEQFF.

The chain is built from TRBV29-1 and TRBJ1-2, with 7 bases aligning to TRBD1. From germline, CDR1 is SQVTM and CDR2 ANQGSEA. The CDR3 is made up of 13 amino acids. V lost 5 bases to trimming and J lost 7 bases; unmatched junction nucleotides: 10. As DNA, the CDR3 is TGCAGCGTTACGACAGGGACAACAGCTGGCTACACCTTC. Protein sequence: CSVTTGTTAGYTF.

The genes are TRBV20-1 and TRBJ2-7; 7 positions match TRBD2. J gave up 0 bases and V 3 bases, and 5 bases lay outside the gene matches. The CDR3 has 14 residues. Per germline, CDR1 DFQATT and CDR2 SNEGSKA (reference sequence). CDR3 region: CSASKASGSYEQYF. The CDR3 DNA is TGCAGTGCTAGTAAGGCTAGCGGCTCCTACGAGCAGTACTTC.

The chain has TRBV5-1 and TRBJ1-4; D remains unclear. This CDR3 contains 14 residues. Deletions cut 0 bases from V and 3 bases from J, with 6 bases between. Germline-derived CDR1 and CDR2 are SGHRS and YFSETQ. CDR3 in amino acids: CASSLDAANEKLFF. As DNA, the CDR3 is TGCGCCAGCAGCTTGGATGCGGCTAATGAAAAACTGTTTTTT.

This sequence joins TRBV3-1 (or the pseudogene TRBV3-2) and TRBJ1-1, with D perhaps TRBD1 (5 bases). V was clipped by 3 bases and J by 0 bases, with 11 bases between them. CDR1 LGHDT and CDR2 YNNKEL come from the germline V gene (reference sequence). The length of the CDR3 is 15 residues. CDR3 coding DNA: TGTGCCAGCAGCCAGAGAGGAGGGGTGAACACTGAAGCTTTCTTT. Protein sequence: CASSQRGGVNTEAFF.

The CDR3 is CAIHGGSVYEQFF. DNA of the CDR3: TGTGCCATCCACGGCGGGAGTGTCTATGAGCAGTTCTTC. This chain uses TRBV10-3 with TRBJ2-1; 7 nucleotides line up with TRBD2. Per the germline V gene, CDR1 is ENHRY and CDR2 is SYGVKD. V was pared by 8 bases and J by 8 bases, with 9 bases of the junction left unmatched. This CDR3 spans 13 amino acids.

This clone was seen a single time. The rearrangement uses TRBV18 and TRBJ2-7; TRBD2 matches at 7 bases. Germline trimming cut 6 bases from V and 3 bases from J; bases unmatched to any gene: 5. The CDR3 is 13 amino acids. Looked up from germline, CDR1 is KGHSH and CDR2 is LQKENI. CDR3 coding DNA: TGTGCCAGCTCCCGGTCGGGGGGCTACGAGCAGTACTTC. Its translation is CASSRSGGYEQYF.

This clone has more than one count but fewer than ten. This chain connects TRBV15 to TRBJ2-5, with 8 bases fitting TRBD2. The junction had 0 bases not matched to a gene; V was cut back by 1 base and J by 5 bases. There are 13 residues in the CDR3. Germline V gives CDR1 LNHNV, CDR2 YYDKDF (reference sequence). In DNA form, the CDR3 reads TGTGCCACCAGCAGAGCTAGCGGGGAGACCCAGTACTTC. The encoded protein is CATSRASGETQYF.

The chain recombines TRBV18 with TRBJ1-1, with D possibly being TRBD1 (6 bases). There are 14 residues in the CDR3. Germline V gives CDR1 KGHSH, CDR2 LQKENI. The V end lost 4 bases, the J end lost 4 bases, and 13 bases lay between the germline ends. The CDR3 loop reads CASSLGTRITEAFF. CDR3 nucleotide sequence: TGTGCCAGCTCACTCGGGACAAGAATCACTGAAGCTTTCTTT.

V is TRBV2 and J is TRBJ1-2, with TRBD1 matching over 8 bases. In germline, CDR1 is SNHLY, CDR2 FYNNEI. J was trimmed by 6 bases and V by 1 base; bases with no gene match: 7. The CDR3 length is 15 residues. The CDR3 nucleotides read TGTGCCAGCAGTGAAGGGACAGGGAGCTGGGATGGCTACACCTTC. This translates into CASSEGTGSWDGYTF.

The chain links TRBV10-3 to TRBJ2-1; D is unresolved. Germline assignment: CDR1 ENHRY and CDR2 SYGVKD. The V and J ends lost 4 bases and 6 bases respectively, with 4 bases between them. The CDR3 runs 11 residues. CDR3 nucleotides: TGTGCCATCAGTGGCAGCAATGAGCAGTTCTTC. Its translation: CAISGSNEQFF.

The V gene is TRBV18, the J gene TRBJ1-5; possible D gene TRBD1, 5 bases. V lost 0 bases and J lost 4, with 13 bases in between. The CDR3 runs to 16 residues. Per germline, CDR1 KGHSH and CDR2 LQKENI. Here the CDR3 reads CASSPPSVGGNQPQHF. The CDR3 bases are TGTGCCAGCTCACCACCTTCAGTTGGGGGGAATCAGCCCCAGCATTTT. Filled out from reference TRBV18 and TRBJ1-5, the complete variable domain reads NAGVMQNPRHLVRRRGQEARLRCSPMKGHSHVYWYRQLPEEGLKFMVYLQKENIIDESGMPKERFSAEFPKEGPSILRIQQVVRGDSAAYFCASSPPSVGGNQPQHFGDGTRLSIL.

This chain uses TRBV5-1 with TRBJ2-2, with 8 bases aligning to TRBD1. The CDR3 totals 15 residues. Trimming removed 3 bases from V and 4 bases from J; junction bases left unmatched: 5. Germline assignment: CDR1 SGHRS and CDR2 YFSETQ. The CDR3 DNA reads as TGCGCCAGCAGCTCGGACAGGGTGATCACCGGGGAGCTGTTTTTT. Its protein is CASSSDRVITGELFF. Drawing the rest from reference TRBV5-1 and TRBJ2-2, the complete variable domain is KAGVTQTPRYLIKTRGQQVTLSCSPISGHRSVSWYQQTPGQGLQFLFEYFSETQRNKGNFPGRFSGRQFSNSRSEMNVSTLELGDSALYLCASSSDRVITGELFFGEGSRLTVL.

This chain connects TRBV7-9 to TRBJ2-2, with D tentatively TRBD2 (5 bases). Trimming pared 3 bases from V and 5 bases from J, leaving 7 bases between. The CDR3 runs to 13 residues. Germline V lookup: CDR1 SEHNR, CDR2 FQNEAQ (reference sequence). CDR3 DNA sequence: TGTGCCAGCAGCTTGCGGGTTACCGGGGAGCTGTTTTTT. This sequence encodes CASSLRVTGELFF.

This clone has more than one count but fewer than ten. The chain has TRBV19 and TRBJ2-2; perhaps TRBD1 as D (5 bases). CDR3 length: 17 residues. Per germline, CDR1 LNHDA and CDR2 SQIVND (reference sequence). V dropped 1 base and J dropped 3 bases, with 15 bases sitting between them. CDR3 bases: TGTGCCAGTAGTATAGTTAGGGGCTATGAATACACCGGGGAGCTGTTTTTT. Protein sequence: CASSIVRGYEYTGELFF.

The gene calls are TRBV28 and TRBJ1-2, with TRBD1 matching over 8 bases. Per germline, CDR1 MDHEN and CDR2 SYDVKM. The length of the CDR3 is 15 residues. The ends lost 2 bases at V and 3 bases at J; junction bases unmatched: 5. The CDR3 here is CASSLERTGHYGYTF. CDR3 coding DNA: TGTGCCAGCAGTTTAGAAAGGACAGGGCACTATGGCTACACCTTC.

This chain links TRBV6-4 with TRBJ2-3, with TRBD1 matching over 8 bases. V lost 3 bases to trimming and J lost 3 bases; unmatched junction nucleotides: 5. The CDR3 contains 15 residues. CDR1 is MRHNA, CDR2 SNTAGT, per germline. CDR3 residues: CASSEEQGATDTQYF. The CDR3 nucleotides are TGTGCCAGCAGTGAGGAGCAGGGGGCAACAGATACGCAGTATTTT.

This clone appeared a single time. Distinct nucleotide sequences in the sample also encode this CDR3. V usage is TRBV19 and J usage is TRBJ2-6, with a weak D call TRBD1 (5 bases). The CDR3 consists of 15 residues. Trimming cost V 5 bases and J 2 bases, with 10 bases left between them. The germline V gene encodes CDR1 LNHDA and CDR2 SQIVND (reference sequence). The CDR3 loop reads CASSSRGPGANVLTF. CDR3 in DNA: TGTGCCAGTAGTTCTAGGGGCCCTGGGGCCAACGTCCTGACTTTC.

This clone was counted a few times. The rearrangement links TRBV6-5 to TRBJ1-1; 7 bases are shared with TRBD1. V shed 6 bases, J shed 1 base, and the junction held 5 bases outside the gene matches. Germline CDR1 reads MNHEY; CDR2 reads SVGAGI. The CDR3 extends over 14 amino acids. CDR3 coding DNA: TGTGCCAGCAGAGCCGGGACAGAGAACACTGAAGCTTTCTTT. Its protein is CASRAGTENTEAFF.

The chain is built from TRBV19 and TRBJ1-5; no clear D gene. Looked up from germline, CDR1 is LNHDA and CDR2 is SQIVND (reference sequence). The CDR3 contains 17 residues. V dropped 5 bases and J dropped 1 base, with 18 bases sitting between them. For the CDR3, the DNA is TGTGCCAGTAGTCCTCAACCCCTCCGGGAGAGCAATCAGCCCCAGCATTTT. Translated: CASSPQPLRESNQPQHF.

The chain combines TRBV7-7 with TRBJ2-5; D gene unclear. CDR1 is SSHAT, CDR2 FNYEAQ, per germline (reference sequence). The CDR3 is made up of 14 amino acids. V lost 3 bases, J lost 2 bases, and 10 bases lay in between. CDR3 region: CASSFPREQETQYF. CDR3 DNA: TGTGCCAGCAGCTTCCCCCGAGAACAAGAGACCCAGTACTTC.

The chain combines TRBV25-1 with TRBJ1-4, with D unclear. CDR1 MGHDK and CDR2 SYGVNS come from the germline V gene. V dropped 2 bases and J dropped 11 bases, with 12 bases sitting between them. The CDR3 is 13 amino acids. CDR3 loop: CASSEPDIRKLFF. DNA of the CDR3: TGTGCCAGCAGTGAACCCGACATCCGGAAACTGTTTTTT.

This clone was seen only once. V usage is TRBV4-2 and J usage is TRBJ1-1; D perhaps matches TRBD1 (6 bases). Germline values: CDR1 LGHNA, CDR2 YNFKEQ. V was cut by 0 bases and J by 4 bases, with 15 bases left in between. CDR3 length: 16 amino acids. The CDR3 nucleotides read TGTGCCAGCAGCCAAGATGGGGGGGGCGCGGGCACTGAAGCTTTCTTT. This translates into CASSQDGGGAGTEAFF.

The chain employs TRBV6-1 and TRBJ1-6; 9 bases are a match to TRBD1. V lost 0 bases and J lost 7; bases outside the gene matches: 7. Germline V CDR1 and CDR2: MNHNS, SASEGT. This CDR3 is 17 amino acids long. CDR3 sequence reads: CASSEAAGQGSNSPLHF. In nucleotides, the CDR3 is TGTGCCAGCAGTGAAGCGGCGGGACAGGGATCAAATTCACCCCTCCACTTT.

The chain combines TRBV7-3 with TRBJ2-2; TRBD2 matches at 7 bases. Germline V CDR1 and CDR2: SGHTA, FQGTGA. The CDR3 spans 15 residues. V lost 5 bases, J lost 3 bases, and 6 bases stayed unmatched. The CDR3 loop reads CASSPQAGDTGELFF. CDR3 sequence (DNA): TGTGCCAGCAGCCCGCAGGCGGGAGACACCGGGGAGCTGTTTTTT. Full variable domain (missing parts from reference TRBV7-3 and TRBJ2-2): GAGVSQTPSNKVTEKGKYVELRCDPISGHTALYWYRQSLGQGPEFLIYFQGTGAADDSGLPNDRFFAVRPEGSVSTLKIQRTERGDSAVYLCASSPQAGDTGELFFGEGSRLTVL.

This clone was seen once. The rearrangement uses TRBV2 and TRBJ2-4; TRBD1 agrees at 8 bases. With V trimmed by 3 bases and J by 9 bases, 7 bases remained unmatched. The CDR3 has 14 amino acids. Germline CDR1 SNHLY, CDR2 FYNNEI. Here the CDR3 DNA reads TGTGCCAGCAGTGAGGACAGGGAGGTCGGCATTCAGTACTTC. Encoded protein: CASSEDREVGIQYF.

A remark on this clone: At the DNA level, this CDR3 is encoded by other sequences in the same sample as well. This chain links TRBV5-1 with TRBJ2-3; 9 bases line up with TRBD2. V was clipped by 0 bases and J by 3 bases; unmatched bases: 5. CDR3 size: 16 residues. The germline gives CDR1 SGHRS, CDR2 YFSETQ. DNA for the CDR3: TGCGCCAGCAGCTTGGGGCTAGCGGGACGGACAGATACGCAGTATTTT. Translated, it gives CASSLGLAGRTDTQYF.

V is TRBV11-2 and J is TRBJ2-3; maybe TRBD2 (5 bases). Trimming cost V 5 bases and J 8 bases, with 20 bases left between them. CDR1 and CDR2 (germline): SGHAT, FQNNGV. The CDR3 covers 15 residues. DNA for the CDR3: TGTGCCAGCAGCCCTGGCGGGCTACCCACGGGTACGCAGTATTTT. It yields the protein CASSPGGLPTGTQYF.